The source of this T cell receptor (beta chain) is a study of blood T cell repertoires in COVID-19. Study-level background: There were acute and convalescent COVID-19 samples, and they came from the United States, Italy and Spain. Sources were T cells, B-cell-depleted T cells, or PBMCs; the material itself was cDNA or gDNA.

Clones were read by immunoSEQ multiplex PCR, and TCRdb kept only the in-frame ones, dropping some. The sample carries around 78,000 clones, more than 85% recorded once. Only one count was recorded for this clone. Recruitment covered about two dozen US areas and drew participants whose ages spanned roughly 18 to 90 years. The sequenced material came from PBMCs or T cells enriched from blood (not recorded which). This TCR was sampled from a woman between 50 and 59 years old with acute COVID-19.

This CDR3 reads CASSLAGDATNEKLFF. As DNA, the CDR3 is TGCGCCAGCAGCTTAGCGGGGGACGCTACGAATGAAAAACTGTTTTTT. The chain links TRBV5-1 to TRBJ1-4, with D possibly matching TRBD1 (5 bases). Trimming took 2 bases from V and 5 from J, leaving 16 bases between them. Germline CDR1 SGHRS, CDR2 YFSETQ. This CDR3 is 16 amino acids long.